This T cell receptor beta chain was sequenced for a study of blood T cell repertoires in COVID-19. Turning to the study itself: Nucleic acid was either cDNA or gDNA, and it came from T cells, B-cell-depleted T cells, or PBMCs.

Authors' methods: Estimation of nucleated cell counts relied on the amplification of reference gene primers. The protocol was immunoSEQ multiplex PCR, while the TCRdb copy is restricted to in-frame clones and leaves out a portion. From that table come the V and J calls and clone size; the DNA was used to work out D and trimming. The sample holds over 85,000 clones, 80% to 90% seen once. The sequencing input was peripheral blood. The origin of this receptor is a human donor with COVID-19, enrolled during active disease. The donor label of this sample is uncertain.

The CDR3 DNA sequence: TGCGCCAGCAGCTTGGCCGGGACTAGCGGTAACAATGAGCAGTTCTTC. It codes for CASSLAGTSGNNEQFF. The chain recombines TRBV5-1 with TRBJ2-1; 11 bases are shared with TRBD2. The CDR3 consists of 16 residues. Losses at the gene ends were 0 bases for V and 5 bases for J; bases not matched to a gene: 4. Germline V gene data show CDR1 as SGHRS and CDR2 as YFSETQ. Full variable domain (outside the CDR3, taken from reference TRBV5-1 and TRBJ2-1): KAGVTQTPRYLIKTRGQQVTLSCSPISGHRSVSWYQQTPGQGLQFLFEYFSETQRNKGNFPGRFSGRQFSNSRSEMNVSTLELGDSALYLCASSLAGTSGNNEQFFGPGTRLTVL.